The sample holds many counts of the clone carrying this TCR beta chain. TCRdb recomputed calls from the RT-PCR reads with MiXCR, one row per CDR3 protein. The table lists about 680,000 distinct CDR3 sequences, approximately 15% of them singletons. The sample taken for sequencing was memory CD4+ T cells from blood. This TCR derives from a female donor in good health, serving as a healthy control.

CDR3: CASSPPPGRQETQYF. The CDR3 coding sequence is TGTGCCAGCAGCCCACCCCCGGGACGACAAGAGACCCAGTACTTC. The chain has TRBV6-5 and TRBJ2-5; either TRBD1 or TRBD2 may fit D (5 bases each). Germline loops: CDR1 MNHEY, CDR2 SVGAGI. Trimming took 6 bases from V and 2 from J, leaving 16 bases between them. The CDR3 consists of 15 residues.